This TCR beta chain originates from a study of cytomegalovirus exposure and HLA in healthy donors. About the research overall: In an earlier analysis, around 120 million unique TCR beta sequences were found from about 180 million T cells.

The CDR3 loop spans 18 amino acids. CDR1 is MNHEY and CDR2 is SMNVEV in the germline V gene (reference sequence). Primers: 60 Vbeta forward and 13 Jbeta reverse. Profiling relied on immunoSEQ multiplex PCR, and the TCRdb table lists in-frame clones only, not all of them. Of 150,000 to 250,000 clones in the sample, 82% were seen once. This clone showed up just a few times. A read error may produce the germline difference seen at one junction end. Specimen: PBMCs. The sequence was obtained from a woman aged 45-60 years in good health and CMV-seropositive. V gene TRBV27 combines with J gene TRBJ2-3; 7 nucleotides line up with TRBD2. CDR3 in amino acids: CASSSIPRTRPSTDTKYF. The CDR3, as DNA: TGTGCCAGCAGTTCAATCCCTCGGACTAGGCCGAGCACAGATACGAAGTATTTT.